One and the same sample provided the 27 T cell receptor beta chains below, sequenced in a study of CD8 T cells in Susac syndrome. Random hexamers were used to reverse transcribe an amount of roughly 0.45 to 1 ug RNA. TCRdb reprocessed the immunoSEQ multiplex PCR reads via MiXCR and lists one record per CDR3 protein. The data show 250,000 to 300,000 distinct CDR3 sequences, approximately 81% seen once. The sample taken for sequencing was CD8+ T cells from PBMCs. These TCRs come from a human donor with multiple sclerosis.

This chain joins TRBV30 and TRBJ1-1; 8 positions match TRBD1. The CDR3 has 15 residues. With 0 bases clipped from V and 1 base from J, the junction kept 4 bases outside the gene matches. CDR1 GTSNPN and CDR2 SVGIG come from the germline V gene (reference sequence). CDR3 nucleotides: TGTGCCTGGAGTGTGTCAGGGGGCTGGAACACTGAAGCTTTCTTT. Translation: CAWSVSGGWNTEAFF.

The rearrangement links TRBV9 to TRBJ2-1; 8 bases agree with TRBD2. Germline CDR1 and CDR2: SGDLS and YYNGEE. V lost 4 bases to trimming and J lost 6 bases; unmatched junction nucleotides: 6. The CDR3 is 14 amino acids. For the CDR3, the DNA is TGTGCCAGCAGCCCCCGGACTAGCCCCAATGAGCAGTTCTTC. This translates into CASSPRTSPNEQFF.

The V gene is TRBV13, the J gene TRBJ2-1; 7 bases match TRBD1. This CDR3 is built from 15 residues. CDR1 is PRHDT and CDR2 is FYEKMQ in the germline V gene (reference sequence). Trimming took 5 bases from V and 5 from J; bases not matched to a gene: 9. CDR3 coding DNA: TGTGCCAGCAGCGGCCCCGGGACAGAAGACAATGAGCAGTTCTTC. It is translated as CASSGPGTEDNEQFF. The entire variable domain, with the rest obtained from reference TRBV13 and TRBJ2-1, is as follows: AAGVIQSPRHLIKEKRETATLKCYPIPRHDTVYWYQQGPGQDPQFLISFYEKMQSDKGSIPDRFSAQQFSDYHSELNMSSLELGDSALYFCASSGPGTEDNEQFFGPGTRLTVL.

The chain is built from TRBV11-1 and TRBJ2-7; D remains ambiguous. Trimming cost V 4 bases and J 3 bases, with 7 bases left between them. The CDR3 has 12 residues. Looked up from germline, CDR1 is SGHAT and CDR2 is FQDESV (reference sequence). CDR3 region: CASSSNIYEQYF. The DNA for the CDR3 is TGTGCCAGCAGCTCGAATATCTACGAGCAGTACTTC.

This sequence joins TRBV5-6 and TRBJ1-2; tentative D call: TRBD1 (5 bases). Trimming left V 1 base short and J 2 bases short, with 9 bases between. CDR1 and CDR2 (germline): SGHDT, YYEEEE. CDR3 length equals 14 residues. The CDR3 sequence is CASSLPGENYGYTF. DNA of the CDR3: TGTGCCAGCAGCTTGCCGGGGGAGAACTATGGCTACACCTTC.

This chain links TRBV27 with TRBJ1-5, with 8 bases aligning to TRBD1. Germline V CDR1 and CDR2: MNHEY, SMNVEV (reference sequence). The CDR3 loop spans 16 amino acids. The trim removed 6 bases at V and 1 base at J, leaving 8 bases unmatched. The CDR3 coding sequence is TGTGCCAGCAGCACCGGACAGGGTGAGAGCAATCAGCCCCAGCATTTT. Translated, it gives CASSTGQGESNQPQHF.

This sequence joins TRBV9 and TRBJ2-7; a possible D gene is TRBD2 (5 bases). From germline, CDR1 is SGDLS and CDR2 YYNGEE. Trimming took off 4 bases at V and 0 bases at J, with 8 bases between the two ends. The CDR3 is 13 residues long. This CDR3 reads CASSPTSSYEQYF. CDR3 nucleotides: TGTGCCAGCAGCCCTACTAGCTCCTACGAGCAGTACTTC.

The chain couples TRBV7-9 to TRBJ2-5, with TRBD2 matching 7 bases. This CDR3 region has 15 residues. Germline V CDR1 and CDR2: SEHNR, FQNEAQ (reference sequence). The V and J ends lost 5 bases and 4 bases, in that order; junction bases with no gene match: 10. CDR3 DNA sequence: TGTGCCAGCAGCCCTGGACTAGTCGGAGTAGAGACCCAGTACTTC. It translates to CASSPGLVGVETQYF.

This clonotype was observed a few times. This chain joins TRBV15 and TRBJ1-2, with D unresolved. Germline lookup yields CDR1 LNHNV and CDR2 YYDKDF (reference sequence). The V end was cut by 1 base, the J end by 8 bases, with 14 bases between. This CDR3 spans 14 amino acids. CDR3 coding DNA: TGTGCCACCAGCAGAGCACAGCGCACGAGGGGCTACACCTTC. Translated, it gives CATSRAQRTRGYTF.

CDR3 region: CASSLDGSSYEQYF. CDR3 DNA: TGTGCCAGCAGCTTGGATGGGAGCTCCTACGAGCAGTACTTC. V and J are TRBV5-4 and TRBJ2-7, with a possible D match to TRBD2 (5 bases). V gave up 0 bases and J gave up 0 bases, with 7 bases separating them. CDR1 is SGHNT and CDR2 is YYREEE in the germline V gene (reference sequence). This CDR3 is built from 14 residues.

This clonotype has only a few counts. At one end, the junction sequence differs from germline, possibly due to a read error. The chain couples TRBV6-1 to TRBJ1-1; possibly TRBD1 for D (5 bases). The CDR3 totals 14 residues. Per the germline V gene, CDR1 is MNHNS and CDR2 is SASEGT. In DNA, the CDR3 is TGTGCCAGCAGCCCCGGGCGGTTCAGGGCGGAAGCCTTTTTT. Translating gives CASSPGRFRAEAFF.

As for this clonotype: One end of the junction does not line up with germline, which may come from a read error. The chain's CDR3 is CASREGVRGNTIYF. CDR3 nucleotides: TGTGCCAGCAGGGAAGGGGTCAGAGGAAACACCATATATTTT. The chain combines TRBV2 with TRBJ1-3; weak D call: TRBD1 (5 bases). The CDR3 is 14 residues long. Germline CDR1 is SNHLY and CDR2 is FYNNEI.

About this clonotype itself: Mismatch with germline at one junction end may stem from a read error. V is TRBV15 and J is TRBJ1-1; TRBD1 might be the D (5 bases). This CDR3 spans 15 amino acids. CDR1 and CDR2 from the germline V gene are LNHNV and YYDKDF (reference sequence). The DNA for the CDR3 is TGTGCCACCACCGCGGGGGGGTATTCGAACACTGAAGTTTTCTTT. Amino acid sequence: CATTAGGYSNTEVFF.

The chain joins TRBV7-3 to TRBJ1-1; D unclear. The CDR3 runs 13 residues. Germline CDR1 is SGHTA and CDR2 is FQGTGA. Trimming shortened V by 5 bases and J by 1 base, and 8 bases separated the two germline ends. The CDR3 bases are TGTGCCAGCAGCCAGCTCAAGAACACTGAAGCTTTCTTT. Its translation: CASSQLKNTEAFF.

The genes are TRBV7-8 and TRBJ2-2, with 10 bases fitting TRBD2. CDR1 and CDR2 from the germline V gene are SGHVS and FQNEAQ. The junction had 9 bases not matched to a gene; V was cut back by 3 bases and J by 2 bases. The CDR3 covers 18 residues. This CDR3 reads CASSLGLAGGFNTGELFF. CDR3 bases: TGTGCCAGCAGCTTGGGGTTAGCGGGAGGATTCAACACCGGGGAGCTGTTTTTT. The full variable domain, completed using reference TRBV7-8 and TRBJ2-2, is GAGVSQSPRYKVAKRGQDVALRCDPISGHVSLFWYQQALGQGPEFLTYFQNEAQLDKSGLPSDRFFAERPEGSVSTLKIQRTQQEDSAVYLCASSLGLAGGFNTGELFFGEGSRLTVL.

The gene calls are TRBV7-9 and TRBJ2-2; D is possibly TRBD2 (6 bases). Germline V lookup: CDR1 SEHNR, CDR2 FQNEAQ (reference sequence). V was cut by 5 bases and J by 2 bases, with 21 bases left in between. This CDR3 has 18 amino acids. CDR3 loop: CASSHLFGGELNTGELFF. The CDR3 DNA reads as TGTGCCAGCAGCCACCTCTTCGGGGGAGAACTAAACACCGGGGAGCTGTTTTTT. The complete variable domain, with remaining parts taken from reference TRBV7-9 and TRBJ2-2, reads DTGVSQNPRHKITKRGQNVTFRCDPISEHNRLYWYRQTLGQGPEFLTYFQNEAQLEKSRLLSDRFSAERPKGSFSTLEIQRTEQGDSAMYLCASSHLFGGELNTGELFFGEGSRLTVL.

This sequence joins TRBV10-2 and TRBJ2-1; 7 nucleotides line up with TRBD2. The CDR3 is 13 amino acids. Germline lookup yields CDR1 WSHSY and CDR2 SAAADI. The V gene end was trimmed by 7 bases and the J gene end by 4 bases; junction bases not matched to a gene: 4. Here the CDR3 DNA reads TGCGCCAGCACGCTAGCGGAGTACAATGAGCAGTTCTTC. Protein sequence: CASTLAEYNEQFF.

This chain uses TRBV7-6 with TRBJ2-1; TRBD2 matches 10 bases. V dropped 6 bases and J dropped 10; count of bases not matched to a gene: 15. Germline V gene sequence: CDR1 SGHVS, CDR2 FNYEAQ. The CDR3 is 16 residues long. The CDR3, as DNA: TGTGCCAGCAGTCCACCGGGGCTAGCGGGAGTGGAGGAGCAGTTCTTC. Amino acids: CASSPPGLAGVEEQFF.

The V call is TRBV25-1, the J call TRBJ2-7; the D is unclear. V lost 8 bases and J lost 7, with 9 bases in between. This CDR3 has 10 residues. Germline values: CDR1 MGHDK, CDR2 SYGVNS. Here the CDR3 reads CASYDGEQYF. DNA of the CDR3: TGTGCCAGCTACGATGGGGAGCAGTACTTC.

This rearrangement joins TRBV5-1 to TRBJ2-1, with TRBD1 matching 10 bases. CDR1 is SGHRS and CDR2 is YFSETQ in the germline V gene. This CDR3 is 16 amino acids long. Trimming at V came to 3 bases and at J to 2 bases, leaving 5 bases not matched to a gene. CDR3 DNA sequence: TGCGCCAGCAGCTGGAGGGGGACAGGGGCCTACAATGAGCAGTTCTTC. Translated: CASSWRGTGAYNEQFF.

The chain employs TRBV10-1 and TRBJ2-1; TRBD2 agrees at 9 bases. V lost 3 bases, J lost 4 bases, and 4 bases stayed unmatched. In germline, CDR1 is WNHNN, CDR2 SYGVQD (reference sequence). This CDR3 region has 15 residues. For the CDR3, the DNA is TGCGCCAGCAGTGACCCTAGCGGGACATACAATGAGCAGTTCTTC. Translating gives CASSDPSGTYNEQFF.

This CDR3 is CASSPPGLAGETQYF. In DNA form, the CDR3 reads TGTGCCAGCTCACCCCCTGGGCTAGCGGGAGAGACCCAGTACTTC. The gene calls are TRBV18 and TRBJ2-5, with 8 bases identical to TRBD2. CDR1 is KGHSH and CDR2 is LQKENI in the germline V gene. The length of the CDR3 is 15 residues. The J segment lost 4 bases and the V segment lost 3 bases, leaving 7 bases of the junction unmatched.

The rearrangement joins TRBV7-2 to TRBJ1-1; D ambiguous. Germline CDR1 and CDR2: SGHTA and FQGNSA. Between the trimmed V and J ends, which lost 1 base and 8 bases, there was a span of 20 bases. The length of the CDR3 is 16 residues. CDR3 DNA: TGTGCCAGCAGCTTAGAGATCTTCAACCCGGAAGTGGAAGCTTTCTTT. It is translated as CASSLEIFNPEVEAFF.

V is TRBV12-3 or TRBV12-4 and J is TRBJ2-7; tentatively, D is TRBD2 (6 bases). The germline V and J ends were trimmed by 1 base and 4 bases, with 14 bases remaining between them. CDR3 length equals 15 residues. CDR3 sequence reads: CASSLGLDGFYEQYF. DNA for the CDR3: TGTGCCAGCAGTTTAGGACTAGACGGTTTTTACGAGCAGTACTTC.

The chain couples TRBV28 to TRBJ1-1; weak D call: TRBD1 (5 bases). V gave up 2 bases and J gave up 3 bases, with 16 bases separating them. The germline V gene has CDR1 MDHEN and CDR2 SYDVKM. The CDR3 length is 16 residues. CDR3 sequence reads: CASSLGPGGGDTEAFF. The CDR3 DNA reads TGTGCCAGCAGTTTAGGCCCCGGGGGAGGGGACACTGAAGCTTTCTTT.

The V and J genes are TRBV7-6 and TRBJ2-7, with TRBD1 matching over 12 bases. Germline assignment: CDR1 SGHVS and CDR2 FNYEAQ. The CDR3 runs to 15 residues. After removal of 5 bases from V and 6 bases from J, the junction contained 8 bases not matched to a gene. The DNA of the CDR3 is TGTGCCAGCAGCCCCCCGGGACAGGGGGCTTTCGAGCAGTACTTC. Residues: CASSPPGQGAFEQYF.

The chain employs TRBV29-1 and TRBJ1-1; D unresolved. From germline, CDR1 is SQVTM and CDR2 ANQGSEA. This CDR3 contains 10 residues. Between the trimmed V and J ends, which lost 4 bases and 0 bases, there was a span of 0 bases. Written as DNA, the CDR3 is TGCAGCGTTGTGAACACTGAAGCTTTCTTT. Its protein is CSVVNTEAFF.